The text below deals with one T cell receptor (beta chain). Its antigen is not known. The data originate from a study of cytomegalovirus exposure and HLA in healthy donors. The CDR3 is 13 residues long. V was trimmed by 4 bases and J by 7 bases, leaving 13 bases between them. The germline V gene encodes CDR1 SEHNR and CDR2 FQNEAQ (reference sequence). 13 Jbeta primers and 60 Vbeta primers were used for the PCR. This table comes from immunoSEQ multiplex PCR, and its TCRdb copy is limited to in-frame clones, with some not included. The profile shows 100,000 or so clones, over 70% of them singletons. General study findings and limits: Per a prior analysis, the majority of TCR beta V segments were productive roughly 90% or roughly 30% of the time.

Sequencing was carried out using PBMCs. This TCR was recovered from a woman between 40 and 50 years old in good health and CMV-seropositive. The chain has TRBV7-9 and TRBJ1-2, with D maybe TRBD1 (6 bases). CDR3 in DNA: TGTGCCAGCAGCTCGCGACAGGCTGGTGGCTACACCTTC. This encodes CASSSRQAGGYTF. The variable domain in full, completed from reference TRBV7-9 and TRBJ1-2, reads DTGVSQNPRHKITKRGQNVTFRCDPISEHNRLYWYRQTLGQGPEFLTYFQNEAQLEKSRLLSDRFSAERPKGSFSTLEIQRTEQGDSAMYLCASSSRQAGGYTFGSGTRLTVV.